The 18 T cell receptor beta chains below were found in one sample sequenced in a study of cytomegalovirus exposure and HLA in healthy donors. The PCR used 60 Vbeta and 13 Jbeta primers. The assay was immunoSEQ multiplex PCR, and TCRdb's table has in-frame clones only and misses some. This sample lists roughly 71,000 clones; its ten largest clones have approximately 4.5%. Sequencing was performed on PBMCs. These receptors came from a woman between 35 and 50 years old in good health and CMV-seropositive.

The chain recombines TRBV9 with TRBJ2-6; 7 bases are a match to TRBD1. Per the germline V gene, CDR1 is SGDLS and CDR2 is YYNGEE. The CDR3 covers 18 residues. J was trimmed by 0 bases and V by 5 bases; bases with no gene match: 11. The CDR3 coding sequence is TGTGCCAGCAGGGGGAAGGGGACAGCTGTCTCTGGGGCCAACGTCCTGACTTTC. It yields the protein CASRGKGTAVSGANVLTF.

V and J are TRBV19 and TRBJ2-2, with 10 bases matching TRBD1. The CDR3 spans 15 residues. Trimming took 5 bases from V and 6 from J; bases not matched to a gene: 6. The germline V gene encodes CDR1 LNHDA and CDR2 SQIVND (reference sequence). The CDR3 here is CASSPRTGGSGELFF. For the CDR3, the DNA is TGTGCCAGTAGTCCACGGACAGGGGGGTCCGGGGAGCTGTTTTTT.

The chain is built from TRBV7-3 and TRBJ2-2; 7 bases are shared with TRBD1. Germline V lookup: CDR1 SGHTA, CDR2 FQGTGA. Trimming cost V 6 bases and J 2 bases; bases outside gene matches: 6. This CDR3 is 15 amino acids long. The CDR3 sequence: CASSTDRANTGELFF. The CDR3 coding sequence is TGTGCCAGCAGTACTGACAGGGCCAACACCGGGGAGCTGTTTTTT.

The chain couples TRBV7-9 to TRBJ2-5, with a possible D match to TRBD1 (5 bases). Gene TRBJ2-7 matches the end of the DNA better, so the J call may be wrong. The CDR3 runs to 15 residues. CDR1 is SEHNR, CDR2 FQNEAQ, per germline (reference sequence). CDR3 in amino acids: CASSRSGIPSYEQYF. The CDR3 region has the DNA TGTGCCAGCAGCCGATCAGGGATACCCTCCTACGAGCAGTACTTC.

This sequence joins TRBV7-6 and TRBJ1-1; 10 bases map to TRBD1. The CDR3 contains 17 residues. Germline V CDR1 and CDR2: SGHVS, FNYEAQ. Losses at the gene ends were 5 bases for V and 2 bases for J; bases not matched to a gene: 11. This chain's CDR3 is CASSRGTGDGGNTEAFF. The CDR3 nucleotides read TGTGCCAGCAGCCGCGGGACAGGGGACGGCGGAAACACTGAAGCTTTCTTT.

This sequence joins TRBV5-1 and TRBJ1-2, with unresolved D. CDR1 is SGHRS, CDR2 YFSETQ, per germline. V was trimmed by 0 bases and J by 5 bases, leaving 8 bases between them. The CDR3 is 13 residues long. The CDR3: CASSLEPRYGYTF. In DNA form, the CDR3 reads TGCGCCAGCAGCTTGGAGCCTCGGTATGGCTACACCTTC.

The chain recombines TRBV29-1 with TRBJ2-3; 8 nucleotides match TRBD1. This CDR3 has 16 residues. Germline-derived CDR1 and CDR2 are SQVTM and ANQGSEA. V dropped 3 bases and J dropped 2; count of bases not matched to a gene: 10. This CDR3 reads CSVEGTGTGVTDTQYF. The CDR3 DNA reads TGCAGCGTTGAGGGGACCGGGACAGGAGTCACAGATACGCAGTATTTT.

The chain combines TRBV4-3 with TRBJ2-3, with 7 bases lining up with TRBD2. Germline CDR1 reads LGHNA; CDR2 reads YSLEER. After removal of 0 bases from V and 1 base from J, the junction contained 4 bases not matched to a gene. This CDR3 comprises 16 residues. The CDR3 region is CASSQDTGGGTDTQYF. The CDR3 DNA follows: TGCGCCAGCAGCCAAGATACGGGGGGTGGCACAGATACGCAGTATTTT.

This chain connects TRBV19 to TRBJ1-5; no clear D gene. Germline CDR1 reads LNHDA; CDR2 reads SQIVND (reference sequence). The CDR3 is 12 residues long. V was pared by 3 bases and J by 6 bases, with 6 bases between. The DNA for the CDR3 is TGTGCCAGTAGTATTATGAGTCAGCCCCAGCATTTT. Protein product: CASSIMSQPQHF. The full variable domain, with the rest looked up from reference TRBV19 and TRBJ1-5, is DGGITQSPKYLFRKEGQNVTLSCEQNLNHDAMYWYRQDPGQGLRLIYYSQIVNDFQKGDIAEGYSVSREKKESFPLTVTSAQKNPTAFYLCASSIMSQPQHFGDGTRLSIL.

The chain is built from TRBV27 and TRBJ1-4; D possibly corresponds to TRBD1 (6 bases). V was clipped by 6 bases and J by 5 bases, with 10 bases between them. This CDR3 is built from 13 residues. Germline values: CDR1 MNHEY, CDR2 SMNVEV (reference sequence). In nucleotides, the CDR3 is TGTGCCAGCAGGGATACAGGGAATGAAAAACTGTTTTTT. It specifies CASRDTGNEKLFF.

The chain recombines TRBV4-3 with TRBJ1-2; 8 bases are shared with TRBD1. The CDR3 runs 15 residues. Germline CDR1 reads LGHNA; CDR2 reads YSLEER. Trimming cost V 0 bases and J 7 bases; bases outside gene matches: 7. The CDR3 DNA sequence: TGCGCCAGCAGCCAAGATGTAAGGACAGGGTTTGGCTACACCTTC. Translated, it gives CASSQDVRTGFGYTF.

The rearrangement joins TRBV5-6 to TRBJ2-7; the D gene is possibly TRBD2 (5 bases). The CDR3 has 15 residues. CDR1 is SGHDT, CDR2 YYEEEE, per germline. Trimming cost V 4 bases and J 1 base, with 15 bases left between them. The CDR3 nucleotides are TGTGCCAGCAGCGTCTATGGACGGGATTCCTACGAGCAGTACTTC. It encodes CASSVYGRDSYEQYF.

V gene TRBV6-1 combines with J gene TRBJ1-2; D gene uncertain. V gave up 0 bases and J gave up 3 bases, with 14 bases separating them. This CDR3 is 16 amino acids long. Germline V CDR1 and CDR2: MNHNS, SASEGT. Here the CDR3 reads CASSEAGGQSHYGYTF. The CDR3 DNA reads as TGTGCCAGCAGTGAAGCGGGTGGGCAGTCCCACTATGGCTACACCTTC.

The chain has TRBV27 and TRBJ2-3; D is perhaps TRBD2 (6 bases). Trimming took 4 bases from V and 0 from J, leaving 8 bases between them. Germline lookup yields CDR1 MNHEY and CDR2 SMNVEV (reference sequence). CDR3 length equals 14 residues. CDR3 in amino acids: CASSSGASTDTQYF. Written as DNA, the CDR3 is TGTGCCAGCAGTTCGGGAGCTAGCACAGATACGCAGTATTTT.

The chain employs TRBV5-6 and TRBJ2-3; 8 positions agree with TRBD1. The CDR3 consists of 15 residues. Germline assignment: CDR1 SGHDT and CDR2 YYEEEE. With V trimmed by 4 bases and J by 0 bases, 4 bases remained unmatched. In DNA, the CDR3 is TGTGCCAGCAGCCCCGGGACAGGCAGCACAGATACGCAGTATTTT. It specifies CASSPGTGSTDTQYF.

The chain carries TRBV2 and TRBJ2-1; 11 bases match TRBD2. Germline CDR1 is SNHLY and CDR2 is FYNNEI. This CDR3 contains 18 residues. The junction had 12 bases not matched to a gene; V was cut back by 5 bases and J by 3 bases. DNA of the CDR3: TGTGCCAGCAGTAGAAGGGCGGAACTAGCGGGAGTCTACAATGAGCAGTTCTTC. Translation: CASSRRAELAGVYNEQFF.

The genes are TRBV7-2 and TRBJ1-6; weak D call: TRBD1 (6 bases). V dropped 6 bases and J dropped 0 bases, with 18 bases sitting between them. CDR1 SGHTA and CDR2 FQGNSA come from the germline V gene. The CDR3 loop spans 18 amino acids. The CDR3 protein is CASRGRDTFLSYNSPLHF. DNA of the CDR3: TGTGCCAGCAGAGGCCGGGACACCTTTCTCTCCTATAATTCACCCCTCCACTTT.

This chain connects TRBV15 to TRBJ1-2, with D uncertain. Per germline, CDR1 LNHNV and CDR2 YYDKDF (reference sequence). V was clipped by 4 bases and J by 6 bases, with 18 bases between them. This CDR3 has 15 residues. The CDR3 spells CATSNRTRYFNGYTF. The CDR3, as DNA: TGTGCCACCAGCAACAGAACCCGGTATTTTAATGGCTACACCTTC.